The source of this T cell receptor beta chain is a study of CD8 T cells in Susac syndrome. CD8+ and CD4+ T cells from blood underwent TCR beta sequencing, which was carried out in a high-throughput format. TEMRA cells were FACS-enriched, and CD8+ and CD4+ T cells were isolated negatively. V lost 6 bases, J lost 1 base, and 19 bases lay in between. The CDR3 covers 17 residues. Germline CDR1 reads SEHNR; CDR2 reads FQNEAQ (reference sequence). The RNA input was roughly 0.45 to 1 ug, and it was reverse transcribed with random hexamers. Coverage of TCR beta CDR3 amplification by immunoSEQ multiplex PCR extended to 54 Vbeta and 13 Jbeta. A single record per CDR3 protein comes from TCRdb applying MiXCR to the immunoSEQ multiplex PCR reads. The sample holds 210,000 or so distinct CDR3 sequences, roughly 90% seen once.

The sample consisted of CD8+ T cells from PBMCs. The chain couples TRBV7-9 to TRBJ2-1, with a tentative D call TRBD1 (7 bases). The TCR originated in a human donor with multiple sclerosis. CDR3 bases: TGTGCCAGCAGAACTAGCCCGGGGACAGAATCCTACAATGAGCAGTTCTTC. Encoded protein: CASRTSPGTESYNEQFF.